The rows below give T cell receptor beta chains drawn from one sample of a study of beta chain features in type 1 diabetes. Measured with immunoSEQ multiplex PCR; TCRdb has only the in-frame clones, and not every one. The table lists 200,000 to 300,000 clones, about a tenth of them singletons. The specimen sequenced was naive CD4+ T cells from blood. The receptors come from a man aged 25-40 years with type 1 diabetes. The CDR3 runs from the conserved cysteine through the conserved F or W. The D gene is left open where the match is weak. A clone size is listed for some rows: how often the clone was seen (once, few, many), or a class if it is expanded.

J	V	D	size	length	CDR3	DNA
TRBJ2-4	TRBV11-2	TRBD1	few	15	CASSYIQGAKNIQYF	TGTGCCAGCAGTTATATACAGGGGGCCAAAAACATTCAGTACTTC
TRBJ2-7	TRBV6-6	TRBD1	few	15	CASSYSGGQGNEQYF	TGTGCCAGCAGTTACTCGGGAGGACAGGGAAACGAGCAGTACTTC
TRBJ2-3	TRBV4-1	TRBD2	NA	19	CASARFGGGPLWGTDTQYF	TGCGCCAGCGCACGATTTGGCGGGGGGCCCCTCTGGGGCACAGATACGCAGTATTTT
TRBJ2-7	TRBV6-6	NA	few	16	CASRRRDTRSSYEQYF	TGTGCCAGCAGGCGTAGGGACACCAGGAGCTCCTACGAGCAGTACTTC
TRBJ1-3	TRBV30	NA	few	13	CAWSRAGGNTIYF	TGTGCCTGGTCCAGAGCGGGTGGAAACACCATATATTTT
TRBJ2-1	TRBV13	NA	few	14	CASSQGSSYNEQFF	TGTGCCAGCAGCCAGGGGAGCTCCTACAATGAGCAGTTCTTC
TRBJ2-2	TRBV7-2	NA	few	16	CASSLLRRGNTGELFF	TGTGCCAGCAGCTTACTCCGTCGGGGGAACACCGGGGAGCTGTTTTTT
TRBJ2-3	TRBV7-2	TRBD2	NA	16	CASSPPGLAGGDTQYF	TGTGCCAGCAGCCCGCCGGGACTAGCGGGGGGAGATACGCAGTATTTT
TRBJ1-2	TRBV2	TRBD1	few	11	CAVGTGNGYTF	TGTGCCGTTGGGACAGGGAATGGCTACACCTTC
TRBJ1-1	TRBV19	TRBD1	few	15	CASSIGDRENTEAFF	TGTGCCAGTAGTATAGGGGACAGGGAGAACACTGAAGCTTTCTTT
TRBJ2-1	TRBV29-1	TRBD2	NA	14	CSFLTGLSYNEQFF	TGCAGCTTTTTGACGGGACTATCTTACAATGAGCAGTTCTTC
TRBJ2-3	TRBV10-3	NA	few	14	CASSSGERAYTQYF	TGTGCCTCCTCGTCGGGGGAGAGAGCCTATACGCAGTATTTT
TRBJ1-1	TRBV6-8	TRBD1	few	16	CASSFDRDRVSTEAFF	TGTGCCAGCAGCTTCGACCGGGACAGGGTAAGCACTGAAGCTTTCTTT
TRBJ2-5	TRBV4-1	TRBD1	NA	16	CASSQDSTGDKETQYF	TGCGCCAGCAGCCAAGATTCTACAGGGGACAAAGAGACCCAGTACTTC
TRBJ1-5	TRBV4-2	NA	NA	17	CASSQDGDGGNNQPQHF	TGTGCCAGCAGCCAAGATGGGGATGGGGGGAACAATCAGCCCCAGCATTTT
TRBJ1-4	TRBV2	TRBD1	NA	14	CASSRDRGNEKLFF	TGTGCCAGCAGTCGGGACAGGGGTAATGAAAAACTGTTTTTT
TRBJ1-2	TRBV18	TRBD1	few	18	CASSPITSGQGLHYGYTF	TGTGCCAGCTCACCCATCACGTCCGGACAGGGCCTTCACTATGGCTACACCTTC
TRBJ1-5	TRBV30	NA	few	13	CAWSGQGNQPQHF	TGTGCCTGGAGTGGACAGGGCAATCAGCCCCAGCATTTT
TRBJ2-5	TRBV4-1	TRBD2	few	15	CASSQVSAGEETQYF	TGCGCCAGCAGCCAAGTTTCAGCGGGGGAAGAGACCCAGTACTTC
TRBJ2-7	TRBV25-1	TRBD1	NA	13	CASRGTGRNEQYF	TGTGCCAGCAGGGGGACAGGGAGGAACGAGCAGTACTTC
TRBJ2-7	TRBV2	NA	NA	12	CASSVKLNEQYF	TGTGCCAGCAGTGTAAAGCTAAACGAGCAGTACTTC
TRBJ1-5	TRBV15	NA	NA	12	CATSRDRQPQHF	TGTGCCACCAGCAGAGATCGGCAGCCCCAGCATTTT
TRBJ2-7	TRBV5-4	TRBD1	few	14	CASSPDRVSYEQYF	TGTGCCAGCAGCCCCGACAGGGTCTCCTACGAGCAGTACTTC
TRBJ2-1	TRBV7-2	TRBD2	few	16	CASSLVGTSGENEQFF	TGTGCCAGCAGCTTAGTCGGGACTAGCGGAGAAAATGAGCAGTTCTTC
TRBJ2-5	TRBV5-1	TRBD1	few	16	CASSPTRTDREETQYF	TGCGCCAGCAGCCCTACTAGAACCGACAGGGAAGAGACCCAGTACTTC
TRBJ1-6	TRBV7-9	NA	NA	15	CASSSRDLLWSPLHF	TGTGCCAGCAGCTCGCGGGACCTTCTCTGGTCACCCCTCCACTTT
TRBJ2-2	TRBV7-8	TRBD1	NA	16	CASSLRGQVITGELFF	TGTGCCAGCAGCTTAAGGGGACAGGTTATCACCGGGGAGCTGTTTTTT
TRBJ2-7	TRBV7-3	TRBD1	few	13	CASSLGQGDEQYF	TGTGCCAGCAGCCTGGGACAGGGGGACGAGCAGTACTTC
TRBJ2-1	TRBV4-1	NA	NA	14	CASSQAPRKNEQFF	TGCGCCAGCAGCCAAGCGCCGCGGAAAAATGAGCAGTTCTTC
TRBJ1-6	TRBV25-1	TRBD1	few	15	CASREGTGVGSPLHF	TGTGCCAGCAGGGAGGGGACAGGTGTCGGTTCACCCCTCCACTTT
TRBJ2-3	TRBV7-9	TRBD2	NA	15	CASSLASGGTDTQYF	TGTGCCAGCAGCCTCGCTAGCGGGGGTACAGATACGCAGTATTTT
TRBJ2-1	TRBV6-4	NA	NA	15	CASSWGGGSYNEQFF	TGTGCCAGCAGTTGGGGAGGGGGATCCTACAATGAGCAGTTCTTC
TRBJ2-3	TRBV7-9	NA	NA	16	CASSLSSATSTDTQYF	TGTGCCAGCAGCTTATCGAGCGCCACTAGCACAGATACGCAGTATTTT
TRBJ2-7	TRBV4-2	TRBD2	few	14	CASSPSGGSYEQYF	TGTGCCAGCAGTCCTTCGGGGGGATCCTACGAGCAGTACTTC
TRBJ2-5	TRBV18	NA	few	13	CASSPGSAETQYF	TGTGCCAGCTCACCAGGGAGCGCAGAGACCCAGTACTTC
TRBJ2-1	TRBV19	TRBD2	few	13	CASRRDYANEQFF	TGTGCCAGTAGACGGGACTACGCCAATGAGCAGTTCTTC
TRBJ2-6	TRBV4-2	NA	few	18	CASSHSAFKNSGANVLTF	TGTGCCAGCAGCCACAGCGCTTTTAAAAACTCTGGGGCCAACGTCCTGACTTTC
TRBJ1-1	TRBV5-1	NA	few	13	CASSLVGGDRAFF	TGCGCCAGCAGCTTGGTTGGGGGGGATCGAGCTTTCTTT
TRBJ1-5	TRBV30	NA	NA	13	CAWSVEGTQPQHF	TGTGCCTGGAGTGTGGAGGGAACTCAGCCCCAGCATTTT
TRBJ1-4	TRBV4-3	TRBD1	few	14	CASSPGTGGEKLFF	TGCGCCAGCAGCCCCGGGACAGGAGGGGAAAAACTGTTTTTT
TRBJ1-1	TRBV2	NA	NA	14	CASGSRAGGTEAFF	TGTGCCAGCGGTAGTAGGGCCGGAGGCACTGAAGCTTTCTTT
TRBJ1-2	TRBV4-1	NA	few	13	CASSQDGVRGYTF	TGCGCCAGCAGCCAAGACGGGGTTAGGGGCTACACCTTC
TRBJ1-2	TRBV30	NA	NA	14	CAWSDRPGNYGYTF	TGTGCCTGGAGTGATAGACCAGGGAACTATGGCTACACCTTC
TRBJ1-6	TRBV19	TRBD1	few	14	CASSLDRGGSPLHF	TGTGCCAGTAGTCTAGACAGGGGCGGCTCACCCCTCCACTTT
TRBJ2-2	TRBV7-3	NA	NA	14	CASSLYGGPGELFF	TGTGCCAGCAGCTTGTATGGGGGCCCCGGGGAGCTGTTTTTT
TRBJ2-1	TRBV10-3	TRBD2	few	14	CAISGTSGTNEQFF	TGTGCCATCAGTGGGACTAGCGGGACGAATGAGCAGTTCTTC
TRBJ1-2	TRBV15	NA	NA	13	CATSKTALGGYTF	TGTGCCACCAGCAAGACGGCCTTGGGCGGCTACACCTTC
TRBJ2-2	TRBV9	NA	few	13	CASSVVYTGELFF	TGTGCCAGCAGCGTAGTATACACCGGGGAGCTGTTTTTT
TRBJ1-5	TRBV25-1	NA	few	12	CASSELGSPQHF	TGTGCCAGCAGTGAATTGGGCTCACCCCAGCATTTT